This T cell receptor (beta chain) was obtained from a study of cytomegalovirus exposure and HLA in healthy donors. Study findings and constraints: An observed cluster of highly shared sequence variants was recorded as a likely sequencing artifact.

The PCR employed 60 Vbeta primers together with 13 Jbeta primers. Using immunoSEQ multiplex PCR, the repertoire was profiled, and TCRdb retains in-frame clones only, with some absent. The sample has 120,000 or so clones, 60% to 85% seen once. About this clone: Its antigen is undetermined.

The CDR3 has 16 residues. The germline gives CDR1 ENHRY, CDR2 SYGVKD. V was shortened by 10 bases and J by 3 bases, with 24 bases between the two germline ends. The receptor comes from a woman in her 30s in good health and CMV-seronegative. This sequence joins TRBV10-3 and TRBJ1-2; D perhaps matches TRBD1 (5 bases). The sample consisted of PBMCs. The CDR3 spells CATLRGRGVLDYGYTF. Here the CDR3 DNA reads TGTGCCACCCTCCGAGGACGGGGGGTATTAGACTATGGCTACACCTTC.